Below, 3 T cell receptor beta chains from the same sample are listed, as sequenced in a study of OX40 agonist ivuxolimab in advanced cancers. The assay was immunoSEQ multiplex PCR, and TCRdb's table has in-frame clones only and misses some. The sample includes roughly 100,000 clones, less than 95% seen only once; the top ten take around 0.5%. The starting material was CD4+ or CD8+ T cells sorted from blood, obtained in a trial of the OX40 agonist ivuxolimab. Receptors originate from an adult with an advanced solid tumor such as melanoma, head and neck, liver or kidney cancer.

This clone was observed once. The rearrangement uses TRBV15 and TRBJ2-2; D remains ambiguous. The CDR3 sequence is 16 residues long. Trimming removed 0 bases from V and 2 bases from J, with 10 bases in between. CDR1 is LNHNV and CDR2 is YYDKDF in the germline V gene (reference sequence). The CDR3 here is CATSRDRRTNTGELFF. The CDR3 region has the DNA TGTGCCACCAGCAGAGATCGGCGGACCAACACCGGGGAGCTGTTTTTT.

The chain uses TRBV10-3 and TRBJ2-1; perhaps TRBD1 as D (5 bases). V was clipped by 2 bases and J by 5 bases, with 16 bases between them. CDR1 ENHRY and CDR2 SYGVKD come from the germline V gene. The CDR3 consists of 16 residues. The CDR3 DNA is TGTGCCATCAGTGAGGCCCTGACAGTGGCGGACAATGAGCAGTTCTTC. Translated: CAISEALTVADNEQFF.

CDR3 in amino acids: CASSPRLAQETQYF. DNA of the CDR3: TGTGCCAGCAGCCCCAGGCTGGCCCAAGAGACCCAGTACTTC. V is TRBV27 and J is TRBJ2-5; D uncertain. The V gene lost 6 bases and the J gene lost 1 base, with 12 bases spanning the gap. This CDR3 spans 14 amino acids. Germline-derived CDR1 and CDR2 are MNHEY and SMNVEV (reference sequence).